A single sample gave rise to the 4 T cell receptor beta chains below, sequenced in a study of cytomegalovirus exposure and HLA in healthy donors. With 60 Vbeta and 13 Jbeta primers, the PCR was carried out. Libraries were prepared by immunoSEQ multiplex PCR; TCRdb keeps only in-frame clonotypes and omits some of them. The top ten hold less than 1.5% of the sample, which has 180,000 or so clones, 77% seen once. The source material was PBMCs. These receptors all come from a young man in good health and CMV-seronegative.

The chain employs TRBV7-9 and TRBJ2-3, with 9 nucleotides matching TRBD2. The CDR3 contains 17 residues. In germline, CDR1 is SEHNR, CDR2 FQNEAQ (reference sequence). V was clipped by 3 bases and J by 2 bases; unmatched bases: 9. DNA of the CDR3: TGTGCCAGCAGCTTTAGCGGGAGCCCAGGGACCACAGATACGCAGTATTTT. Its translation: CASSFSGSPGTTDTQYF. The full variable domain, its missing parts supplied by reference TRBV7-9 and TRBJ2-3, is DTGVSQNPRHKITKRGQNVTFRCDPISEHNRLYWYRQTLGQGPEFLTYFQNEAQLEKSRLLSDRFSAERPKGSFSTLEIQRTEQGDSAMYLCASSFSGSPGTTDTQYFGPGTRLTVL.

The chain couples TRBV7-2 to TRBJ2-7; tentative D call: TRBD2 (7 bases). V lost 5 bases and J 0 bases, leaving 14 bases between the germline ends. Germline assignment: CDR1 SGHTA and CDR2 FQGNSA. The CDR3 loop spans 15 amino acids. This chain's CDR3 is CASSPRGGDSYEQYF. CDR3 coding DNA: TGTGCCAGCAGCCCCAGGGGAGGGGACTCCTACGAGCAGTACTTC.

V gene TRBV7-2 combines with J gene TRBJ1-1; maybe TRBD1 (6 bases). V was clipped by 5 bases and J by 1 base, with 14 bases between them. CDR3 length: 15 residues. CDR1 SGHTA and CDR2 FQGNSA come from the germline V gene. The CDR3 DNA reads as TGTGCCAGCAGCCCCCGACAGGCTGAGAACACTGAAGCTTTCTTT. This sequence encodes CASSPRQAENTEAFF.

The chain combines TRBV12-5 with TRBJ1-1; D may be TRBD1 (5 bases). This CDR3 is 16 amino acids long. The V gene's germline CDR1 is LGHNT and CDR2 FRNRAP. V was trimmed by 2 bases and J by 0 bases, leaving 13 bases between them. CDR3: CASGLPTTALNTEAFF. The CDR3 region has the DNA TGTGCTAGTGGTTTGCCTACGACAGCCTTGAACACTGAAGCTTTCTTT.